Each of the 30 T cell receptor beta chains below was sequenced from the same sample in a study of cytomegalovirus exposure and HLA in healthy donors. Use of 60 Vbeta and 13 Jbeta primers characterized the PCR. The assay was immunoSEQ multiplex PCR, and TCRdb's table has in-frame clones only and misses some. In the table there are roughly 98,000 clones, 75% to 85% of which are singletons. The material sequenced was PBMCs. The origin of the receptors is a man aged 18 to 30 in good health and CMV-seropositive.

The rearrangement links TRBV7-8 to TRBJ2-7, with no clear D. The CDR3 extends over 14 amino acids. The V end was cut by 1 base, the J end by 5 bases, with 12 bases between. Germline assignment: CDR1 SGHVS and CDR2 FQNEAQ. The chain's CDR3 is CASSLGGTPDEQYF. CDR3 coding DNA: TGTGCCAGCAGCTTAGGCGGAACTCCGGACGAGCAGTACTTC.

V gene TRBV30 combines with J gene TRBJ1-1; D may be TRBD1 (6 bases). V gave up 6 bases and J gave up 2 bases, with 13 bases separating them. Germline CDR1 GTSNPN, CDR2 SVGIG (reference sequence). This CDR3 spans 13 amino acids. CDR3 nucleotide sequence: TGTGCCTGTGAACAGGGCCCCAACACTGAAGCTTTCTTT. This translates into CACEQGPNTEAFF.

The chain combines TRBV30 with TRBJ2-2; a weak D match, TRBD2 (6 bases). Germline V lookup: CDR1 GTSNPN, CDR2 SVGIG (reference sequence). Trimming stripped 7 bases from V and 5 bases from J, with 14 bases between. The CDR3 is 13 residues long. Written as DNA, the CDR3 is TGTGCCTACAGCGGGCGGCGGACCGGGGAGCTGTTTTTT. Protein sequence: CAYSGRRTGELFF.

The table lists this clone with a few counts. The chain has TRBV27 and TRBJ1-2; 7 nucleotides agree with TRBD1. Germline CDR1 MNHEY, CDR2 SMNVEV (reference sequence). Trimming cost V 5 bases and J 4 bases; bases outside gene matches: 7. The CDR3 totals 14 residues. CDR3 nucleotides: TGTGCCAGCAGTCCACGACAGGGAGCCTATGGCTACACCTTC. Protein: CASSPRQGAYGYTF.

This clone has only a few counts. V and J are TRBV5-1 and TRBJ2-1, with 7 bases fitting TRBD2. The germline V gene encodes CDR1 SGHRS and CDR2 YFSETQ. The CDR3 totals 14 residues. With V trimmed by 6 bases and J by 0 bases, 3 bases remained unmatched. The CDR3 DNA sequence: TGCGCCAGCAAGGGCGGGAGCTCCTACAATGAGCAGTTCTTC. It is translated as CASKGGSSYNEQFF. The full variable domain, with the rest looked up from reference TRBV5-1 and TRBJ2-1, is KAGVTQTPRYLIKTRGQQVTLSCSPISGHRSVSWYQQTPGQGLQFLFEYFSETQRNKGNFPGRFSGRQFSNSRSEMNVSTLELGDSALYLCASKGGSSYNEQFFGPGTRLTVL.

The J gene is TRBJ1-2, the V gene TRBV7-8, with 8 bases aligning to TRBD1. The CDR3 spans 12 residues. Germline V gene lookup returns CDR1 SGHVS and CDR2 FQNEAQ. The V gene end was trimmed by 5 bases and the J gene end by 6 bases; junction bases not matched to a gene: 2. In nucleotides, the CDR3 is TGTGCCAGCAGCGACAGGGGTAATGGCTACACCTTC. Translation: CASSDRGNGYTF.

The chain combines TRBV29-1 with TRBJ2-7; D perhaps matches TRBD2 (5 bases). Trimming pared 3 bases from V and 2 bases from J, leaving 8 bases between. The CDR3 loop spans 12 amino acids. Germline V gene lookup returns CDR1 SQVTM and CDR2 ANQGSEA. CDR3 region: CSVETEAYEQYF. As DNA, the CDR3 is TGCAGCGTTGAGACGGAGGCCTACGAGCAGTACTTC.

J is TRBJ1-2 and V is TRBV6-4; D possibly corresponds to TRBD1 (6 bases). The ends were cut back, 4 bases at V and 14 bases at J, with 14 bases in the middle. The CDR3 has 11 amino acids. Germline V gives CDR1 MRHNA, CDR2 SNTAGT. CDR3 nucleotides: TGTGCCAGCAGTGGGACAGAACGATGTACCTTC. Amino acid sequence: CASSGTERCTF.

The chain uses TRBV2 and TRBJ1-5, with 8 bases fitting TRBD1. This CDR3 is built from 14 residues. Germline CDR1 reads SNHLY; CDR2 reads FYNNEI. With 8 bases clipped from V and 5 bases from J, the junction kept 8 bases outside the gene matches. The CDR3 DNA is TGTGCCAGCGGAGGACAGGGAGGTGATCAGCCCCAGCATTTT. Translation: CASGGQGGDQPQHF. The variable domain in full, with the rest retrieved from reference TRBV2 and TRBJ1-5, is EPEVTQTPSHQVTQMGQEVILRCVPISNHLYFYWYRQILGQKVEFLVSFYNNEISEKSEIFDDQFSVERPDGSNFTLKIRSTKLEDSAMYFCASGGQGGDQPQHFGDGTRLSIL.

This clone has more than one count but fewer than ten. The chain uses TRBV19 and TRBJ2-1, with a possible D match to TRBD1 (5 bases). Germline V gives CDR1 LNHDA, CDR2 SQIVND (reference sequence). The CDR3 has 16 residues. V lost 3 bases and J lost 4, with 16 bases in between. The chain's CDR3 is CASSITGDYFYNEQFF. CDR3 DNA sequence: TGTGCCAGTAGTATTACAGGCGATTATTTTTACAATGAGCAGTTCTTC.

This rearrangement joins TRBV28 to TRBJ1-5; no definite D call. Germline-derived CDR1 and CDR2 are MDHEN and SYDVKM. This CDR3 has 15 residues. The V and J ends lost 2 bases and 2 bases respectively, with 10 bases between them. The CDR3 spells CASSLAGRGNQPQHF. The CDR3 region has the DNA TGTGCCAGCAGTTTAGCTGGGCGTGGCAATCAGCCCCAGCATTTT.

The V call is TRBV7-9, the J call TRBJ2-3, with 11 bases fitting TRBD2. This CDR3 region has 14 residues. Germline CDR1 SEHNR, CDR2 FQNEAQ (reference sequence). Trimming removed 5 bases from V and 6 bases from J; junction bases left unmatched: 4. In nucleotides, the CDR3 is TGTGCCAGCAGCCTGGGACTAGCGGCGGATACGCAGTATTTT. This codes for CASSLGLAADTQYF.

The genes are TRBV2 and TRBJ2-7; 9 bases map to TRBD1. The CDR3 is made up of 14 amino acids. The germline gives CDR1 SNHLY, CDR2 FYNNEI. The V segment lost 2 bases and the J segment 5 bases; nucleotides outside the gene matches: 4. The CDR3 DNA reads TGTGCCAGCAGTGAACGGGACAGGGTGAACGAGCAGTACTTC. Translating gives CASSERDRVNEQYF.

The V call is TRBV4-2, the J call TRBJ1-2; D might be TRBD1 (6 bases). Germline V lookup: CDR1 LGHNA, CDR2 YNFKEQ. V was cut by 2 bases and J by 3 bases, with 13 bases left in between. The CDR3 sequence is 15 residues long. The CDR3 loop is CASSQNYRDDYGYTF. The CDR3 coding sequence is TGTGCCAGCAGCCAAAACTACAGGGATGACTATGGCTACACCTTC.

The chain joins TRBV5-1 to TRBJ2-6, with 8 bases aligning to TRBD1. In germline, CDR1 is SGHRS, CDR2 YFSETQ. CDR3 size: 17 residues. The J segment lost 0 bases and the V segment lost 0 bases, leaving 2 bases of the junction unmatched. The CDR3 here is CASSLGQGFSGANVLTF. The CDR3 DNA reads TGCGCCAGCAGCTTGGGACAGGGGTTCTCTGGGGCCAACGTCCTGACTTTC.

The V call is TRBV7-8, the J call TRBJ1-4, with D unclear. Germline assignment: CDR1 SGHVS and CDR2 FQNEAQ. This CDR3 contains 16 residues. The V and J ends lost 1 base and 6 bases respectively, with 15 bases between them. CDR3: CASSLVREEVDEKLFF. The CDR3 DNA reads as TGTGCCAGCAGCTTAGTCCGGGAAGAAGTTGATGAAAAACTGTTTTTT.

The chain recombines TRBV29-1 with TRBJ2-5, with 7 bases fitting TRBD2. Germline CDR1 SQVTM, CDR2 ANQGSEA. Losses at the gene ends were 8 bases for V and 4 bases for J; bases not matched to a gene: 13. This CDR3 comprises 14 residues. This chain's CDR3 is CSIEVGREGETQYF. The CDR3 nucleotides read TGCAGCATAGAGGTGGGCAGGGAGGGAGAGACCCAGTACTTC.

The chain couples TRBV5-1 to TRBJ1-1, with D perhaps TRBD1 (5 bases). V gave up 3 bases and J gave up 1 base, with 7 bases separating them. CDR3 length: 13 residues. Germline CDR1 SGHRS, CDR2 YFSETQ. The CDR3 loop is CASSWGGNTEAFF. For the CDR3, the DNA is TGCGCCAGCAGCTGGGGCGGGAACACTGAAGCTTTCTTT.

Comments on this clone: Other nucleotide sequences in the sample specify the same CDR3. This chain connects TRBV30 to TRBJ1-4; 8 bases fit TRBD1. With 2 bases clipped from V and 8 bases from J, the junction kept 10 bases outside the gene matches. The length of the CDR3 is 15 residues. The germline gives CDR1 GTSNPN, CDR2 SVGIG (reference sequence). The CDR3 nucleotides read TGTGCCTGGAGTCTAAGGACAGGGATCCCCGAAAAACTGTTTTTT. It encodes CAWSLRTGIPEKLFF.

This clone was found once. The gene calls are TRBV9 and TRBJ2-7; 9 positions match TRBD2. The V gene end was trimmed by 4 bases and the J gene end by 4 bases; junction bases not matched to a gene: 15. CDR1 is SGDLS and CDR2 is YYNGEE in the germline V gene. The CDR3 spans 17 residues. CDR3 sequence (DNA): TGTGCCAGCAGCCCGGGGGTACTAGCGGGTATAAGATACGAGCAGTACTTC. As protein: CASSPGVLAGIRYEQYF.

This clone was observed a single time. The rearrangement uses TRBV4-1 and TRBJ2-2, with 11 bases lining up with TRBD2. Germline V gives CDR1 MGHRA, CDR2 YSYEKL. Trimming at V came to 3 bases and at J to 3 bases, leaving 3 bases not matched to a gene. The CDR3 loop spans 16 amino acids. The CDR3 DNA is TGCGCCAGCAGCCAGCTAGCGGGGGGAGACACCGGGGAGCTGTTTTTT. Amino acid sequence: CASSQLAGGDTGELFF.

This clone was recorded a few times. A far larger clone is a single base away, which makes a read error likely. The chain combines TRBV4-2 with TRBJ2-7, with TRBD2 matching over 8 bases. The CDR3 spans 15 residues. Germline V gene sequence: CDR1 LGHNA, CDR2 YNFKEQ. The junction had 5 bases not matched to a gene; V was cut back by 2 bases and J by 2 bases. CDR3 sequence reads: CASSQQGGGTYEQYF. The CDR3 region has the DNA TGTGCCAGCAGCCAACAGGGCGGGGGGACCTACGAGCAGTACTTC.

CDR3 sequence reads: CASSLGAGGPRETQYF. The CDR3 DNA sequence: TGTGCCAGCAGCTTAGGAGCGGGGGGGCCCCGGGAGACCCAGTACTTC. The genes are TRBV7-3 and TRBJ2-5; 10 positions match TRBD2. V shed 2 bases, J shed 5 bases, and the junction held 8 bases outside the gene matches. The CDR3 runs to 16 residues. The germline V gene has CDR1 SGHTA and CDR2 FQGTGA.

This rearrangement joins TRBV4-2 to TRBJ2-1, with D perhaps TRBD1 (5 bases). The CDR3 totals 16 residues. Trimming shortened V by 0 bases and J by 0 bases, and 9 bases separated the two germline ends. Germline V gene data show CDR1 as LGHNA and CDR2 as YNFKEQ. CDR3 residues: CASSQDADNSYNEQFF. The CDR3 nucleotides read TGTGCCAGCAGCCAAGATGCGGACAACTCCTACAATGAGCAGTTCTTC.

This rearrangement joins TRBV27 to TRBJ2-5; TRBD2 is a possible D gene (5 bases). This CDR3 has 13 amino acids. Germline-derived CDR1 and CDR2 are MNHEY and SMNVEV (reference sequence). Trimming cost V 5 bases and J 4 bases, with 11 bases left between them. The CDR3 reads CASSPEGPETQYF. The CDR3 region has the DNA TGTGCCAGCAGTCCCGAGGGCCCAGAGACCCAGTACTTC.

The chain links TRBV29-1 to TRBJ2-3; D possibly corresponds to TRBD1 (6 bases). V was cut by 3 bases and J by 6 bases, with 13 bases left in between. Looked up from germline, CDR1 is SQVTM and CDR2 is ANQGSEA. CDR3 length: 13 residues. The CDR3 is CSVDSFRGDTQYF. For the CDR3, the DNA is TGCAGCGTTGATTCTTTTAGGGGGGATACGCAGTATTTT.

The sample holds a few counts of this clone. CDR3 region: CASSLEPGGFYNEQFF. In nucleotides, the CDR3 is TGCGCCAGCAGCTTGGAGCCGGGGGGGTTTTACAATGAGCAGTTCTTC. This chain connects TRBV5-1 to TRBJ2-1, with TRBD2 matching over 8 bases. Germline V CDR1 and CDR2: SGHRS, YFSETQ. This CDR3 region has 16 residues. Trimming removed 0 bases from V and 4 bases from J; junction bases left unmatched: 6.

The chain recombines TRBV2 with TRBJ2-1; no firm D call. CDR1 is SNHLY, CDR2 FYNNEI, per germline. V was cut by 1 base and J by 0 bases, with 4 bases left in between. This CDR3 spans 14 amino acids. The CDR3 bases are TGTGCCAGCAGTGAAGGTAGCTCCTACAATGAGCAGTTCTTC. Translated, it gives CASSEGSSYNEQFF.

The chain uses TRBV28 and TRBJ2-5; D is perhaps TRBD1 (6 bases). V dropped 3 bases and J dropped 9 bases, with 14 bases sitting between them. Per germline, CDR1 MDHEN and CDR2 SYDVKM. CDR3 length: 13 amino acids. CDR3 sequence (DNA): TGTGCCAGCAGTTTGGCAGGGGAAATATCCCAGTACTTC. Its protein is CASSLAGEISQYF. The whole variable domain, filled in from reference TRBV28 and TRBJ2-5, reads DVKVTQSSRYLVKRTGEKVFLECVQDMDHENMFWYRQDPGLGLRLIYFSYDVKMKEKGDIPEGYSVSREKKERFSLILESASTNQTSMYLCASSLAGEISQYFGPGTRLLVL.

V is TRBV2 and J is TRBJ1-5, with 8 bases lining up with TRBD1. The CDR3 contains 15 residues. The ends lost 5 bases at V and 6 bases at J; junction bases unmatched: 9. CDR1 and CDR2 (germline): SNHLY, FYNNEI. The CDR3 region is CASSFKTGAGQPQHF. CDR3 bases: TGTGCCAGCAGTTTTAAGACAGGGGCGGGTCAGCCCCAGCATTTT.